The 12 T cell receptor beta chains given below trace back to one sample, sequenced in a study of T cells in Graves' hyperthyroidism and ophthalmopathy. The investigators amplified TCR beta CDR3 regions from RNA transcripts. HTBI primers were employed in a first-round RT-PCR of the TCR CDR3. Each CDR3 protein is one row after TCRdb ran MiXCR on the multiplex PCR reads. The table records more than 350,000 distinct CDR3 sequences, more than 12% of them present only once. Sequenced: blood. The receptor source for this set is a woman under 40 with Graves' ophthalmopathy.

CDR3 nucleotide sequence: TGTGCCAGCAGTTTATATAGGGCAGCAACCTATGGCTACACCTTC. Its protein product is CASSLYRAATYGYTF. V usage is TRBV27 and J usage is TRBJ1-2; D gene unclear. CDR1 is MNHEY, CDR2 SMNVEV, per germline (reference sequence). V lost 1 base and J lost 4, with 13 bases in between. The CDR3 loop spans 15 amino acids.

This clonotype has a count of ten or more. The chain carries TRBV20-1 and TRBJ1-1; 8 nucleotides align to TRBD1. The length of the CDR3 is 14 residues. In germline, CDR1 is DFQATT, CDR2 SNEGSKA (reference sequence). CDR3 amino acids: CSVRTGKGDTEAFF. The CDR3 DNA reads TGCAGCGTCCGGACAGGGAAGGGGGACACTGAAGCTTTCTTT.

In regard to this clonotype: This may stem from a read error, because a much larger clone lies one nucleotide away. V is TRBV7-3 and J is TRBJ2-1; 9 nucleotides line up with TRBD1. The junction had 7 bases not matched to a gene; V was cut back by 4 bases and J by 6 bases. The CDR3 spans 15 residues. The germline CDR1 and CDR2 sequences are SGHTA and FQGTGA. The CDR3 here is CASSSGQGFSNEQFF. CDR3 nucleotide sequence: TGTGCCAGCAGCTCGGGACAGGGTTTTAGCAATGAGCAGTTCTTC.

This clonotype was recorded at least ten times. J is TRBJ2-3 and V is TRBV2; 12 nucleotides align to TRBD2. Germline CDR1 reads SNHLY; CDR2 reads FYNNEI. CDR3 size: 14 residues. V shed 7 bases and J 5 bases; nucleotides not matched to a gene: 4. This CDR3 is CASTELAGGDTQYF. The CDR3 DNA reads TGTGCCAGCACCGAACTAGCGGGGGGAGATACGCAGTATTTT.

This clonotype was detected only a few times. The chain couples TRBV28 to TRBJ2-5; possible D gene TRBD1, 6 bases. CDR1 is MDHEN and CDR2 is SYDVKM in the germline V gene. V gave up 5 bases and J gave up 5 bases, with 18 bases separating them. CDR3 size: 15 residues. CDR3 residues: CASSPRDRPGETQYF. CDR3 coding DNA: TGTGCCAGCAGTCCCCGAGACAGGCCGGGGGAGACCCAGTACTTC. Full variable domain (missing parts from reference TRBV28 and TRBJ2-5): DVKVTQSSRYLVKRTGEKVFLECVQDMDHENMFWYRQDPGLGLRLIYFSYDVKMKEKGDIPEGYSVSREKKERFSLILESASTNQTSMYLCASSPRDRPGETQYFGPGTRLLVL.

This clonotype appeared many times. The chain recombines TRBV28 with TRBJ1-4; 11 bases map to TRBD1. Germline CDR1 is MDHEN and CDR2 is SYDVKM. V shed 6 bases, J shed 6 bases, and the junction held 6 bases outside the gene matches. This CDR3 has 15 amino acids. The DNA for the CDR3 is TGTGCCAGCAGGACGCCGGGACAGGGGGATGAAAAACTGTTTTTT. As protein: CASRTPGQGDEKLFF.

This clonotype was seen repeatedly, ten times or more. This sequence joins TRBV5-6 and TRBJ2-4; 8 bases fit TRBD1. The CDR3 totals 18 residues. From germline, CDR1 is SGHDT and CDR2 YYEEEE. V gave up 4 bases and J gave up 4 bases; unmatched junction bases: 16. The CDR3 DNA is TGTGCCAGCAGCCTAAACAACGAACTCAGGACAGGGAAAAACATTCAGTACTTC. It specifies CASSLNNELRTGKNIQYF.

This clonotype was seen ten or more times. This sequence joins TRBV28 and TRBJ1-2; a weak D match, TRBD1 (6 bases). CDR3 length: 14 amino acids. Trimming pared 3 bases from V and 3 bases from J, leaving 11 bases between. Germline V gene lookup returns CDR1 MDHEN and CDR2 SYDVKM. For the CDR3, the DNA is TGTGCCAGCAGTTTTCGGGGACATGACTATGGCTACACCTTC. Its protein product is CASSFRGHDYGYTF.

In its sample, this clonotype was seen many times. V gene TRBV9 combines with J gene TRBJ1-2; 9 bases are shared with TRBD1. CDR1 SGDLS and CDR2 YYNGEE come from the germline V gene. The V gene end was trimmed by 4 bases and the J gene end by 1 base; junction bases not matched to a gene: 5. The CDR3 totals 15 residues. CDR3 sequence: CASSITTGGNYGYTF. In DNA, the CDR3 is TGTGCCAGCAGCATCACGACAGGGGGTAACTATGGCTACACCTTC.

DNA for the CDR3: TGTGCCAGCAGCGTAGAAGGTGCGGGGGCTGACGAGCAGTACTTC. The encoded protein is CASSVEGAGADEQYF. The chain links TRBV9 to TRBJ2-7; D perhaps matches TRBD2 (7 bases). The CDR3 runs 15 residues. CDR1 and CDR2 (germline): SGDLS, YYNGEE. V lost 0 bases and J lost 5, with 15 bases in between. Combining the CDR3 with reference TRBV9 and TRBJ2-7 gives the whole variable domain DSGVTQTPKHLITATGQRVTLRCSPRSGDLSVYWYQQSLDQGLQFLIQYYNGEERAKGNILERFSAQQFPDLHSELNLSSLELGDSALYFCASSVEGAGADEQYFGPGTRLTVT.

This clonotype was observed at least ten times. The chain has TRBV5-5 and TRBJ1-2; possibly TRBD1 for D (6 bases). V lost 9 bases to trimming and J lost 7 bases, with 19 bases between them. Looked up from germline, CDR1 is SGHKS and CDR2 is YYEKEE (reference sequence). This CDR3 has 13 amino acids. In DNA, the CDR3 is TGTGCCACCCAGAGGGGGTCAACAGGTGGCTACACCTTC. Translation gives CATQRGSTGGYTF.

This clonotype was seen repeatedly, ten times or more. This chain connects TRBV2 to TRBJ1-3, with a tentative D call TRBD1 (5 bases). The CDR3 sequence is 15 residues long. CDR1 and CDR2 (germline): SNHLY, FYNNEI. V lost 2 bases to trimming and J lost 1 base, with 9 bases between them. The CDR3: CASSEFKGSGNTIYF. DNA of the CDR3: TGTGCCAGCAGTGAATTTAAGGGGTCTGGAAACACCATATATTTT. Based on the CDR3 plus reference TRBV2 and TRBJ1-3, the full variable domain is EPEVTQTPSHQVTQMGQEVILRCVPISNHLYFYWYRQILGQKVEFLVSFYNNEISEKSEIFDDQFSVERPDGSNFTLKIRSTKLEDSAMYFCASSEFKGSGNTIYFGEGSWLTVV.